This T cell receptor beta chain came from a study of shared clonotypes between healthy human individuals. Study observations and caveats: Naive subsets tended to show greater estimated richness than memory subsets. Sampling covered blood only; tissue repertoires likely differ.

It was into CD45RA+ naive and CD45RA-negative memory subsets that the CD4+ cells were split. Germline CDR1 reads LNHNV; CDR2 reads YYDKDF (reference sequence). This CDR3 has 14 residues. V gave up 0 bases and J gave up 6 bases, with 10 bases separating them. Concerning this clone itself: Its antigen is as yet unknown.

Sequencing used immunoSEQ multiplex PCR; TCRdb keeps in-frame clones, though not all of them. The sample records some 500,000 clones, almost 97% being singletons. This TCR came from a woman in her thirties in good health. The chain couples TRBV15 to TRBJ2-3; no firm D call. Source material: naive CD4+ T cells sorted from blood. Subset reported: CD45RA+ positively selected. DNA of the CDR3: TGTGCCACCAGCAGAGAGCCACCCGCGGATACGCAGTATTTT. It is translated as CATSREPPADTQYF.